This T cell receptor (beta chain) is drawn from a study of a mutant IDH1 vaccine in newly diagnosed glioma. At the level of the study: Earlier care involved radiotherapy, temozolomide, or both, and the majority received both.

Indicated time point: week 35, safety follow-up. Doses comprised 300 ug of mutant IDH1 20-mer peptide each, plus topical imiquimod. Each of the donors came in with new WHO grade 3 or 4 astrocytomas that were IDH1-mutant and ATRX-lost. CDR1 SGHDT and CDR2 YYEEEE come from the germline V gene. Trimming shortened V by 4 bases and J by 4 bases, and 15 bases separated the two germline ends. This CDR3 has 16 residues. The sample holds a few counts of this clone. Its matching antigen is unknown. Data came from immunoSEQ multiplex PCR; TCRdb stores just in-frame clones and leaves some out. This table has fewer than 30,000 clones, around four fifths appearing once.

Sequenced here: PBMCs, sampled from a glioma patient whose treatment included an IDH1 peptide vaccine. The sequence was obtained from a man aged 25-45 years with glioma. V usage is TRBV5-6 and J usage is TRBJ2-6, with a weak D call TRBD2 (5 bases). CDR3 DNA sequence: TGTGCCAGCAGCCACGGACGGCCGGGAGGGGCCAACGTCCTGACTTTC. Amino acid sequence: CASSHGRPGGANVLTF.